The 14 T cell receptor beta chains below were found in one sample sequenced in a study of blood T cells in healthy people across ages. Then a second PCR, running about 6 to 11 cycles, was carried out with a sample-barcoded 5' primer and a J-beta primer mix. TCRdb reanalysed the 5' RACE reads using MiXCR and keeps one entry per CDR3 protein. In the table there are 1.5 million to 2 million distinct CDR3 sequences, 25% to 30% of which are singletons. Source material: blood. The receptors were gathered from a woman aged 25 to 45 in good health.

Turning to this clonotype: A clone one base away is much larger, so this may be a read error. This chain joins TRBV6-5 and TRBJ2-3; a possible D gene is TRBD1 (5 bases). The CDR3 runs to 14 residues. Germline values: CDR1 MNHEY, CDR2 SVGAGI. V was shortened by 10 bases and J by 4 bases, with 18 bases between the two germline ends. The chain's CDR3 is CAIGRGTPPDTQYF. CDR3 sequence (DNA): TGTGCCATCGGTAGGGGTACGCCGCCAGATACGCAGTATTTT.

In the case of this clonotype: One end of the junction fails to match germline, which may point to a read error. V is TRBV5-1 and J is TRBJ1-4; D call uncertain. Germline-derived CDR1 and CDR2 are SGHRS and YFSETQ. The CDR3 runs to 16 residues. The CDR3 nucleotides are TGCGCCAGCAGCTCCGGGAACTCAAGGCCGGGTGAAAGACTGTTTTTT. Its protein is CASSSGNSRPGERLFF.

The V gene is TRBV10-3, the J gene TRBJ2-5; 9 bases are a match to TRBD2. V was pared by 6 bases and J by 3 bases, with 8 bases of the junction left unmatched. The CDR3 covers 15 residues. Germline lookup yields CDR1 ENHRY and CDR2 SYGVKD. In DNA form, the CDR3 reads TGTGCCATCAGCTTGGGACTAGCAAGTGAAGAGACCCAGTACTTC. Translation: CAISLGLASEETQYF.

This chain joins TRBV5-1 and TRBJ2-5, with 11 bases fitting TRBD2. In germline, CDR1 is SGHRS, CDR2 YFSETQ. There are 19 residues in the CDR3. The ends lost 0 bases at V and 1 base at J; junction bases unmatched: 11. As DNA, the CDR3 is TGCGCCAGCAGCTTGGACCCGGAAAGACTAGCGGGAATCCAAGAGACCCAGTACTTC. It translates to CASSLDPERLAGIQETQYF.

This clonotype was counted only a few times. The genes are TRBV10-3 and TRBJ1-4, with 7 nucleotides matching TRBD1. The junction had 5 bases not matched to a gene; V was cut back by 10 bases and J by 3 bases. The germline V gene encodes CDR1 ENHRY and CDR2 SYGVKD. The CDR3 is made up of 13 amino acids. The CDR3 reads CATSGTANEKLFF. DNA of the CDR3: TGTGCCACTTCCGGGACAGCTAATGAAAAACTGTTTTTT.

This clonotype has a count of ten or more. This chain links TRBV20-1 with TRBJ2-7, with 11 bases lining up with TRBD1. The trim removed 5 bases at V and 4 bases at J, leaving 4 bases unmatched. CDR1 and CDR2 (germline): DFQATT, SNEGSKA (reference sequence). The CDR3 is 13 amino acids. The CDR3 DNA reads TGCAGTGCTTTTTGGGACAGGGGGTACGAGCAGTACTTC. Its translation: CSAFWDRGYEQYF.

CDR3 region: CSVDSAELSYEQFF. The CDR3 bases are TGCAGCGTTGACTCAGCGGAACTCTCCTACGAGCAGTTCTTC. The gene calls are TRBV29-1 and TRBJ2-1, with D perhaps matching TRBD2 (5 bases). Germline CDR1 is SQVTM and CDR2 is ANQGSEA. V was clipped by 3 bases and J by 10 bases, with 19 bases between them. CDR3 length: 14 amino acids.

The chain uses TRBV7-9 and TRBJ2-7; 9 bases fit TRBD2. V lost 1 base and J lost 3; bases outside the gene matches: 10. From germline, CDR1 is SEHNR and CDR2 FQNEAQ (reference sequence). The CDR3 runs to 17 residues. The DNA for the CDR3 is TGTGCCAGCAGCTTAGTTAATGGAGCGGGGGGAGGCTACGAGCAGTACTTC. This sequence encodes CASSLVNGAGGGYEQYF.

This clonotype showed up just a few times. V and J are TRBV5-1 and TRBJ2-1, with D possibly TRBD2 on 6 matching bases. Germline-derived CDR1 and CDR2 are SGHRS and YFSETQ. Deletions cut 1 base from V and 3 bases from J, with 11 bases between. The CDR3 consists of 15 residues. CDR3 nucleotide sequence: TGCGCCAGCAGCTTGCAGGTGGGGGGCTACAATGAGCAGTTCTTC. Amino acids: CASSLQVGGYNEQFF.

This clonotype showed up just a few times. The chain employs TRBV20-1 and TRBJ1-2, with a weak D call TRBD1 (6 bases). Germline V gene data show CDR1 as DFQATT and CDR2 as SNEGSKA (reference sequence). V dropped 3 bases and J dropped 1 base, with 15 bases sitting between them. The CDR3 covers 15 residues. CDR3 region: CSASHGQPSNYGYTF. The CDR3, as DNA: TGCAGTGCTAGTCACGGACAGCCAAGTAACTATGGCTACACCTTC.

The chain couples TRBV28 to TRBJ2-1; D gene unclear. Germline CDR1 MDHEN, CDR2 SYDVKM. Trimming pared 7 bases from V and 4 bases from J, leaving 23 bases between. This CDR3 region has 17 residues. CDR3 in DNA: TGTGCCAGCACCAATAGACCTCTGGAGACCCAGTACAATGAGCAGTTCTTC. Encoded protein: CASTNRPLETQYNEQFF.

The chain has TRBV28 and TRBJ2-7; 7 nucleotides agree with TRBD1. J was trimmed by 2 bases and V by 3 bases; bases with no gene match: 7. There are 15 residues in the CDR3. Germline CDR1 MDHEN, CDR2 SYDVKM. CDR3 nucleotide sequence: TGTGCCAGCAGTTTGCGACAGGGATCCGCCTACGAGCAGTACTTC. Translation: CASSLRQGSAYEQYF.

The gene calls are TRBV28 and TRBJ1-2; 8 bases are shared with TRBD1. Germline V gene data show CDR1 as MDHEN and CDR2 as SYDVKM. The trim removed 3 bases at V and 4 bases at J, leaving 7 bases unmatched. This CDR3 has 15 amino acids. The CDR3 spells CASSFPTGGGYGYTF. The CDR3 DNA sequence: TGTGCCAGCAGTTTCCCTACAGGGGGGGGCTATGGCTACACCTTC.

This clonotype has only one observation. The chain carries TRBV12-3 or TRBV12-4 and TRBJ1-3; the D is unclear. The CDR3 is 11 residues long. The V end was cut by 6 bases, the J end by 8 bases, with 8 bases between. CDR3 residues: CASSLLDTIYF. The CDR3 DNA sequence: TGTGCCAGCAGCCTCTTAGACACCATATATTTT.